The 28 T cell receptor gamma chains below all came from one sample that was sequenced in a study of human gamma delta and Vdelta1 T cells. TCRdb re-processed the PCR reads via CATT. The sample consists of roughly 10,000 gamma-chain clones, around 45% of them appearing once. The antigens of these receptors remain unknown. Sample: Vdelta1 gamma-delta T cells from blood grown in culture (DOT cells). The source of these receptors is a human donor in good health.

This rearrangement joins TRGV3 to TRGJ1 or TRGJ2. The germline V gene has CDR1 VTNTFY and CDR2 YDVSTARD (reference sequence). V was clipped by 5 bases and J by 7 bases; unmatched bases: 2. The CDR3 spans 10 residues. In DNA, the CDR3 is TGTGCCACCTGGGGCTATAAGAAACTCTTT. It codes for CATWGYKKLF.

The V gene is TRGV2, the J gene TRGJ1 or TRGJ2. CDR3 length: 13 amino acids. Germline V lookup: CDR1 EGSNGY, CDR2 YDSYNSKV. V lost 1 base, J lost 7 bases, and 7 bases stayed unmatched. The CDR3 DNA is TGTGCCACCTGGGACGGTGGGGTGTATAAGAAACTCTTT. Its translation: CATWDGGVYKKLF.

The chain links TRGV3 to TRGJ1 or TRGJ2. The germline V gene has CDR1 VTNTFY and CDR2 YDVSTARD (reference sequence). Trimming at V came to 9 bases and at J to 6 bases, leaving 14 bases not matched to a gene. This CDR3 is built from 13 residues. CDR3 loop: CATHRGKLYKKLF. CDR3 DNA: TGTGCCACCCACCGCGGCAAACTTTATAAGAAACTCTTT.

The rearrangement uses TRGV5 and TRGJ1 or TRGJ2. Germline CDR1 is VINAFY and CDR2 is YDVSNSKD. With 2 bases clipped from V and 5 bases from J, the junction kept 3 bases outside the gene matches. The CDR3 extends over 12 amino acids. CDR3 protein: CATWDNDYKKLF. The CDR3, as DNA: TGTGCCACCTGGGACAATGATTATAAGAAACTCTTT.

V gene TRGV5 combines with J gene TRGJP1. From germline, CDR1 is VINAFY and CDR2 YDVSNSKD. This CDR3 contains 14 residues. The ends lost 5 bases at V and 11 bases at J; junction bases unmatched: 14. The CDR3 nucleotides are TGTGCCACCTGGGCTAGTCCCGATGGCTGGTTCAAGATATTT. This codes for CATWASPDGWFKIF.

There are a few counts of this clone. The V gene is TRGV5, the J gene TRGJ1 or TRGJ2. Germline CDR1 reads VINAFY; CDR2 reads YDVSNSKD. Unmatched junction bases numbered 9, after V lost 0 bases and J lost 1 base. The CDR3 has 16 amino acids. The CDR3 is CATWDRRGSNYYKKLF. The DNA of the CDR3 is TGTGCCACCTGGGACAGGCGGGGATCCAATTATTATAAGAAACTCTTT.

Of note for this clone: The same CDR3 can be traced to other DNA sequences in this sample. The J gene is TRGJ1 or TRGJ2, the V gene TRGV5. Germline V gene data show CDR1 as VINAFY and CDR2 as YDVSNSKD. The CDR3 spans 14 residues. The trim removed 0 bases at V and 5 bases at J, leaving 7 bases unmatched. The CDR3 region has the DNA TGTGCCACCTGGGACAGGCCGGAGGATTATAAGAAACTCTTT. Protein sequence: CATWDRPEDYKKLF.

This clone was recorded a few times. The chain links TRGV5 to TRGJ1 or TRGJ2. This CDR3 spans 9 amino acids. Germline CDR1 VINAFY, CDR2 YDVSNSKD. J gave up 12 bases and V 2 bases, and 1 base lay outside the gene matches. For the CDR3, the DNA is TGTGCCACCTGGGACATGAAACTCTTT. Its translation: CATWDMKLF.

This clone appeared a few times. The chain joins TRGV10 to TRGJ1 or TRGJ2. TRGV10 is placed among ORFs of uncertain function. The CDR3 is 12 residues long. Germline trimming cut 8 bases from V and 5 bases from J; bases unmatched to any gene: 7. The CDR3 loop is CAAWDLDYKKLF. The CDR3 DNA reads TGTGCTGCGTGGGATCTCGATTATAAGAAACTCTTT.

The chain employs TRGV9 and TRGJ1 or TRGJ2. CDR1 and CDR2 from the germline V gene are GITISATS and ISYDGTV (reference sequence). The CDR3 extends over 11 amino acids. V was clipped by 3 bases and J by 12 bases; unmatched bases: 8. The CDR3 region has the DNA TGTGCCTTGTGGGAGCCCTCCATGAAACTCTTT. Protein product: CALWEPSMKLF.

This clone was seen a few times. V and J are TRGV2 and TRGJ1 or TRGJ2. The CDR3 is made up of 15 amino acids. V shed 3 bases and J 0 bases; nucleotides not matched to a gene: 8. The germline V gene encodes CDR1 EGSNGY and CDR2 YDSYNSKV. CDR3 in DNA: TGTGCCACCTGGGACCGACGCCGGAATTATTATAAGAAACTCTTT. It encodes CATWDRRRNYYKKLF.

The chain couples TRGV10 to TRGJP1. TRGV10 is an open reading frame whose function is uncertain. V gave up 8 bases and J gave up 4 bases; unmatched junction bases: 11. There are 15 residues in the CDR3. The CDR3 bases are TGTGCTGCGTGGGTCCCTTTCGGCACTGGTTGGTTCAAGATATTT. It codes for CAAWVPFGTGWFKIF.

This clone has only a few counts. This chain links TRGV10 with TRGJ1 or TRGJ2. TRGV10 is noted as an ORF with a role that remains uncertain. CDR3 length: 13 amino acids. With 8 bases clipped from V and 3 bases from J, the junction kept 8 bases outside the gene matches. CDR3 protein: CAAWDLGYYKKLF. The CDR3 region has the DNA TGTGCTGCGTGGGATTTGGGTTATTATAAGAAACTCTTT.

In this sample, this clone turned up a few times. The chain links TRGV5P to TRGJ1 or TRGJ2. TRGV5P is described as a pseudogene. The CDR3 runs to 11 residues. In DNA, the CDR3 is TGTGCCACCTGGGGAAATTATAAGAAACTCTTT. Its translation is CATWGNYKKLF.

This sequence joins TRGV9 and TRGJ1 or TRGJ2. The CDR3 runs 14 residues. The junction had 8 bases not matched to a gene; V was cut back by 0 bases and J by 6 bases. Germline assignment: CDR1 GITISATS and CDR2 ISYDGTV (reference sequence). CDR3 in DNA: TGTGCCTTGTGGGAGGTGCGTTTAGGTTATAAGAAACTCTTT. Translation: CALWEVRLGYKKLF.

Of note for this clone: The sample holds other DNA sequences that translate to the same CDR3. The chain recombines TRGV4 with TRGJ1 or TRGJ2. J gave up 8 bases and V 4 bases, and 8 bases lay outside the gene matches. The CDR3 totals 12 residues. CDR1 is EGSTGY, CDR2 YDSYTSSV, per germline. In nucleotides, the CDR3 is TGTGCCACCTGGGACTTCGTTGATAAGAAACTCTTT. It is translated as CATWDFVDKKLF.

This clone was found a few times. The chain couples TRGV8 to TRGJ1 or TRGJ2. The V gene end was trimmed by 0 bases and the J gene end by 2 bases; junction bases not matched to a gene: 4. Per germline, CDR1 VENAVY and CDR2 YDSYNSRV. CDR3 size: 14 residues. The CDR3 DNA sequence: TGTGCCACCTGGGATAGGGCCGATTATTATAAGAAACTCTTT. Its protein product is CATWDRADYYKKLF.

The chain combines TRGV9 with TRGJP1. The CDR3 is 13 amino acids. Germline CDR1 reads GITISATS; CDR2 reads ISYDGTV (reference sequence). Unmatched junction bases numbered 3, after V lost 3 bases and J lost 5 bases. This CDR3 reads CALWEITGWFKIF. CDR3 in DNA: TGTGCCTTGTGGGAGATTACTGGTTGGTTCAAGATATTT.

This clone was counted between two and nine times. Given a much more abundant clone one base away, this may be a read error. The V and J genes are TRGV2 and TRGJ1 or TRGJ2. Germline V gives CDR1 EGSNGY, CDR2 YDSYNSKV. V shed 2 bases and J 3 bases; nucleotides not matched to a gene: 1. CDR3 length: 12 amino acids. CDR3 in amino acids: CATWDAYYKKLF. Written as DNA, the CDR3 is TGTGCCACCTGGGACGCTTATTATAAGAAACTCTTT.

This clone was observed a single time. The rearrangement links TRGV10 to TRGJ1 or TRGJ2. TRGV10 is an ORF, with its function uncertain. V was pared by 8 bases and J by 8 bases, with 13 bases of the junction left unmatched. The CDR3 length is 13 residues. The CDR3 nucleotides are TGTGCTGCGTGGGATTCGCGGGGGGATAAGAAACTCTTT. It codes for CAAWDSRGDKKLF.

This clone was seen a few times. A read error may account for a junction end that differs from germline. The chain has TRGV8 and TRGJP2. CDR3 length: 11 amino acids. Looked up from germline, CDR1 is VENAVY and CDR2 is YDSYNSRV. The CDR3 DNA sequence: TGTGCCGCCTGGGATAATAGGATCAAGACGTTT. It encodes CAAWDNRIKTF.

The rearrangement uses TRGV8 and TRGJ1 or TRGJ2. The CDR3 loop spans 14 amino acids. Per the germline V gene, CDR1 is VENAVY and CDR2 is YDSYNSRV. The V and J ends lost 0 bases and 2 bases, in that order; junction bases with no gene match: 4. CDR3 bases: TGTGCCACCTGGGATAGGGGATATTATTATAAGAAACTCTTT. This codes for CATWDRGYYYKKLF.

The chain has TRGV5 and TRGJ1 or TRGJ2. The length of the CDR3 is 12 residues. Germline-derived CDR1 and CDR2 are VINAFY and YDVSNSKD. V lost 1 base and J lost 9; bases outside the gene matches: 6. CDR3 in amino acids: CATWDRLFKKLF. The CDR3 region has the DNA TGTGCCACCTGGGACAGACTATTTAAGAAACTCTTT.

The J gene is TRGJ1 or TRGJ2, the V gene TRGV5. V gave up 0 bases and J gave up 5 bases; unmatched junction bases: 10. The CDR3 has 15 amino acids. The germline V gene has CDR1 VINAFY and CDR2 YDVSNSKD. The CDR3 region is CATWDRPVQNYKKLF. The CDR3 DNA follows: TGTGCCACCTGGGACAGGCCGGTGCAGAATTATAAGAAACTCTTT.

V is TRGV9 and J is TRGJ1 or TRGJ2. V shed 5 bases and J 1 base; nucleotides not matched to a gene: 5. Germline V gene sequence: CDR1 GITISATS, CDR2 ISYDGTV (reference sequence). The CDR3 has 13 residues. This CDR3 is CALWGVNYYKKLF. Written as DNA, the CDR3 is TGTGCCTTGTGGGGGGTAAATTATTATAAGAAACTCTTT.

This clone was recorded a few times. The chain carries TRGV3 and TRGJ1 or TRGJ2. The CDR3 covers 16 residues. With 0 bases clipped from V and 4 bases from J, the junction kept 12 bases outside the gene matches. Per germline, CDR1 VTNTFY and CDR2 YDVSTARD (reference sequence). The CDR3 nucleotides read TGTGCCACCTGGGACAGGCACCCTCTGGAGTATTATAAGAAACTCTTT. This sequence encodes CATWDRHPLEYYKKLF.

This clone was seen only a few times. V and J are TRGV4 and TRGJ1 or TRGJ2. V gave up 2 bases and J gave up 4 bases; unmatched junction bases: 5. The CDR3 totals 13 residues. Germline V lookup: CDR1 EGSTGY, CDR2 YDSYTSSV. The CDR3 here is CATWDEDYYKKLF. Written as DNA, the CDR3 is TGTGCCACCTGGGATGAGGACTATTATAAGAAACTCTTT.

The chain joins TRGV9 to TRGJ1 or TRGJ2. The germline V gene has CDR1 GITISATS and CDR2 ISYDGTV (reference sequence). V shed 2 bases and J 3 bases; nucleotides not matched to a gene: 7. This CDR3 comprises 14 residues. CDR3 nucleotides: TGTGCCTTGTGGGAGGCGCCTTTTTATTATAAGAAACTCTTT. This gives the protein CALWEAPFYYKKLF.